The source of this TCR beta chain is a study of cytomegalovirus exposure and HLA in healthy donors. The PCR ran on 60 Vbeta and 13 Jbeta primers. Repertoires were generated with immunoSEQ multiplex PCR, while TCRdb's copy carries only in-frame clones and drops some. The table lists about 270,000 clones, approximately 70% of them singletons. Germline V gene data show CDR1 as SGHRS and CDR2 as YFSETQ. Losses at the gene ends were 0 bases for V and 7 bases for J; bases not matched to a gene: 8. The CDR3 is 16 amino acids. The sequence came from a female donor in good health and CMV-seronegative. This rearrangement joins TRBV5-1 to TRBJ2-1, with 9 positions matching TRBD2. The material sequenced was PBMCs. CDR3 amino acids: CASSLAGTSPSNEQFF. The CDR3 DNA is TGCGCCAGCAGCTTGGCCGGGACTAGCCCGTCTAATGAGCAGTTCTTC. Full variable domain (rest looked up from reference TRBV5-1 and TRBJ2-1): KAGVTQTPRYLIKTRGQQVTLSCSPISGHRSVSWYQQTPGQGLQFLFEYFSETQRNKGNFPGRFSGRQFSNSRSEMNVSTLELGDSALYLCASSLAGTSPSNEQFFGPGTRLTVL.